The TCR beta chain described here comes from a study of shared clonotypes between healthy human individuals. Turning to this clone: Antigen unknown.

Clones were read by immunoSEQ multiplex PCR, and TCRdb kept only the in-frame ones, dropping some. This table has 950,000 to 1,100,000 clones, around three quarters appearing once. CDR1 SGHVS and CDR2 FNYEAQ come from the germline V gene. CDR3 length: 16 amino acids. V shed 1 base, J shed 5 bases, and the junction held 10 bases outside the gene matches. Overall study findings and caveats: When naive CD4 clonotypes were compared across a few donors, about 4.9% were shared.

The rearrangement uses TRBV7-6 and TRBJ2-7; 8 bases map to TRBD1. The TCR sequence derives from a man aged 18 to 29 in good health. Some clones in this sample may be carry-over from other donors' samples. Sequences were obtained from memory CD4+ T cells from PBMCs. Noted subset: CD45RA-negative fraction. This chain's CDR3 is CASSLGLAGGGDEQYF. In DNA form, the CDR3 reads TGTGCCAGCAGCTTAGGGTTGGCAGGGGGCGGCGACGAGCAGTACTTC.